This T cell receptor beta chain was identified in a study of cytomegalovirus exposure and HLA in healthy donors. CDR1 and CDR2 (germline): SEHNR, FQNEAQ (reference sequence). CDR3 length: 16 residues. With 60 Vbeta and 13 Jbeta primers, the PCR was carried out. Some clones are missing from TCRdb's copy, which holds only in-frame ones; the method was immunoSEQ multiplex PCR. The table shows some 130,000 clones, with over 70% occurring only once. Study-level findings and limits: In a later analysis, productive TCRs from donors in an Asian-associated ancestry cluster reportedly carried fewer N-insertions than the cohort mean.

As regards this clone: Its antigen is not known. One junction end does not reproduce the germline sequence, and a read error may be involved.

The sample was PBMCs. The receptor was isolated from a man under 40 in good health and CMV-seronegative. The chain recombines TRBV7-9 with TRBJ1-5; D is possibly TRBD1 (5 bases). The CDR3: CSSSSTVGGVGQPQHF. The CDR3 nucleotides are TGTTCCAGCAGCTCGACGGTCGGGGGGGTAGGTCAGCCCCAGCATTTT.